This TCR beta chain derives from a study of T cell changes during pregnancy in multiple sclerosis. After removal of 4 bases from V and 2 bases from J, the junction contained 8 bases not matched to a gene. Germline loops: CDR1 SGHDT, CDR2 YYEEEE. CDR3 length: 16 residues. TCRdb's copy holds only in-frame clones and misses some; the assay was immunoSEQ multiplex PCR. This table holds fewer than 50,000 clones, around 94% found once. The receptor was isolated from a female donor with multiple sclerosis, enrolled in a pregnancy study. The rearrangement joins TRBV5-6 to TRBJ2-3; 9 nucleotides match TRBD1. This sample comprised CD4+ T cells from peripheral blood mononuclear cells, obtained in the third trimester of pregnancy. The CDR3 loop is CASSVPGTGTTDTQYF. The DNA of the CDR3 is TGTGCCAGCAGCGTACCCGGGACAGGGACCACAGATACGCAGTATTTT.